This TCR beta chain is from a study of neurological immune-mediated disorders (dated 2019 in TCRdb). The study in broad terms: Among the roughly 34 multiple sclerosis patients, relapsing-remitting MS was present in around 31 and secondary progressive MS was present in 3. Peripheral blood TCR-beta repertoires from HTLV-I-associated myelopathy (HAM/TSP) patients, multiple sclerosis patients and healthy controls were compared by UMI-based sequencing. Alongside PBMC samples, the set of more than 85 TCR-beta libraries contained longitudinal samples, technical triplicates, and paired CD4+ and CD8+ T-cell subsets that had been sorted. Of the 60 to 70 subjects in the cohort, about 14 were HAM/TSP patients, some 35 were multiple sclerosis patients, and some 20 were healthy controls. Paper-wide results and their limitations: TCR clonal expansion was highest in HAM/TSP patients and lowest in MS patients, with MS patients falling below even healthy controls. Repertoires from 18 of 34 MS patients were grouped by phylogenetic analysis into a cluster of related CDR3 sequences, suggesting a possible repertoire-level signature. No association of the MS cluster with clinical or MRI features was observed, and the need for larger cohorts was stated by the authors. Across subjects, expanded clones never shared an identical CDR3 amino acid sequence, which suggests that the TCR-beta repertoires in every group were private.

From its cysteine to its phenylalanine, the CDR3 spans 16 amino acids. Only the CDR3 DNA is retained, 48 bases long and in frame from the first base. Compared with germline, V lacks 2 bases and J lacks 3 bases; bases without a gene match: 2. From the germline V gene (reference sequence), CDR1 is MNHNY and CDR2 is SVGAGI. Unsorted PBMC libraries were generated from 2 million PBMCs stored in RNAlater at -80 °C until RNA extraction. The multiple sclerosis patients were enrolled in a US clinical protocol that evaluated disease progression with magnetic resonance imaging. Peripheral blood was subjected to Ficoll-Hypaque density gradient centrifugation to isolate PBMCs, which were then cryopreserved in liquid nitrogen. With respect to this clonotype: This clone's antigen is unknown. Base qualities are missing; no much larger clone stands one base away.

cDNA synthesis used template-switch 5'RACE with a primer carrying a 10-nucleotide random unique molecular identifier tagging each TCR transcript. Each sequencing run produced over 160 million TCR-beta sequences covering 15-18 subjects. The RNeasy kit was used to extract total RNA. TCR-beta VDJ regions were amplified with primers for the TCR constant region and the 5'RACE anchor, using the KAPA Real-time Library Amplification kit. A first PCR added sample indexes and Illumina adaptors, after which a second PCR increased the library yield. After Ampure bead purification, the TCR product of roughly 650 bp was size-selected on a 2% E-gel SizeSelection system. Before pooling, library quality was checked on a Bioanalyzer, concentration was measured with Qubit, and libraries were quantified with the Kapa Library Quantification kit. An Illumina HiSeq 2500 was used to sequence the libraries paired-end at 2 x 150 bp. To increase sequence diversity, about 25-30% phiX was spiked into each library pool. In the source study's methods: The UMI-based MiGEC pipeline processed quality-filtered reads and removed over 80% of raw TCR sequences during error correction. IMGT germline references were used for alignment of VDJ genes, and clonotypes were defined by a unique CDR3 amino acid sequence together with V-J genes. Clonal expansion, Shannon diversity, and CDR3 relatedness (CalcPairwiseDistances, ClusterSamples) were evaluated with VDJtools, and phylogenetic trees were built with CLCbio workbench. Clones with at least 8 unique UMIs were defined as expanded, with this threshold being based on coefficient-of-variation modelling across technical triplicates. TCRdb redid the processing of the public reads, applying fastp at Q25 and MiXCR, and retained in-frame beta chains. Records with the same CDR3 protein are collapsed into one entry carrying the most frequent genes and DNA. The V and J calls here are based on TCRdb, not the publication. Counted in this sample were around 94,000 distinct CDR3 sequences; roughly 4% of them appeared once. Of the sample, under 6.5% falls within the top ten clones.

This chain is built from TRBV6-6 and TRBJ2-3, and TRBD2 matches 13 of the central bases. The receptor was isolated from a woman between 18 and 29 years old with multiple sclerosis. The sequenced sample was PBMCs. The CDR3 amino acid sequence is: CASSYGLAGATDTQYF. The bases read TGTGCCAGCAGTTACGGACTAGCGGGGGCAACAGATACGCAGTATTTT.